The 31 T cell receptor beta chains below were found in one sample sequenced in a study of cytomegalovirus exposure and HLA in healthy donors. The PCR had 60 Vbeta and 13 Jbeta primers. Assay: immunoSEQ multiplex PCR; the TCRdb copy retains only in-frame clones and omits some. The sample lists about 210,000 clones, around 87% occurring once. Material: PBMCs. The receptors were gathered from a boy aged 2 to 10 in good health and CMV-seronegative.

This chain links TRBV29-1 with TRBJ2-3; possible D gene TRBD2, 6 bases. Trimming pared 7 bases from V and 7 bases from J, leaving 18 bases between. The length of the CDR3 is 13 residues. From germline, CDR1 is SQVTM and CDR2 ANQGSEA. The CDR3 reads CSASGEGLNTQYF. DNA of the CDR3: TGCAGCGCCTCGGGAGAAGGGCTGAATACGCAGTATTTT.

This sequence joins TRBV28 and TRBJ1-5; D is ambiguous. This CDR3 is built from 11 residues. Germline loops: CDR1 MDHEN, CDR2 SYDVKM. With 6 bases removed from V and 5 bases from J, the gap between germline ends came to 5 bases. The CDR3 spells CASSPDQPQHF. The DNA for the CDR3 is TGTGCCAGCAGCCCGGATCAGCCCCAGCATTTT.

The gene calls are TRBV27 and TRBJ2-2, with D possibly matching TRBD2 (5 bases). Between the trimmed V and J ends, which lost 3 bases and 5 bases, there was a span of 16 bases. Per germline, CDR1 MNHEY and CDR2 SMNVEV (reference sequence). There are 16 residues in the CDR3. CDR3 coding DNA: TGTGCCAGCAGTTTGGCGGGTTCTACCCGGACCGGGGAGCTGTTTTTT. This codes for CASSLAGSTRTGELFF.

Comments on this clone: The junction departs from the called germline gene at one end, perhaps through a read error. V gene TRBV2 combines with J gene TRBJ2-7, with 8 bases fitting TRBD1. This CDR3 is 15 amino acids long. Looked up from germline, CDR1 is SNHLY and CDR2 is FYNNEI. CDR3 sequence (DNA): TGTGCCAGCAGCGAAGACAGGGGAACCATCTACGAGCAGTACTTC. This codes for CASSEDRGTIYEQYF.

The genes are TRBV30 and TRBJ1-5; 7 nucleotides agree with TRBD1. V was clipped by 5 bases and J by 2 bases; unmatched bases: 3. This CDR3 is 13 amino acids long. Germline CDR1 reads GTSNPN; CDR2 reads SVGIG (reference sequence). DNA of the CDR3: TGTGCCTGGTCCGGGACAGGCAATCAGCCCCAGCATTTT. This sequence encodes CAWSGTGNQPQHF.

The chain joins TRBV6-5 to TRBJ2-1; possibly TRBD1 for D (6 bases). The length of the CDR3 is 15 residues. Trimming left V 5 bases short and J 0 bases short, with 11 bases between. Germline loops: CDR1 MNHEY, CDR2 SVGAGI. CDR3 sequence: CASSNRVNSYNEQFF. The CDR3 DNA follows: TGTGCCAGCAGTAACAGGGTAAACTCCTACAATGAGCAGTTCTTC.

The CDR3: CASSPSLPTGGTEAFF. In DNA, the CDR3 is TGTGCCAGCAGCCCTTCCCTTCCGACAGGGGGCACTGAAGCTTTCTTT. This chain connects TRBV5-4 to TRBJ1-1, with TRBD1 identical over 9 bases. CDR3 size: 16 residues. V was clipped by 4 bases and J by 4 bases; unmatched bases: 11. The germline V gene encodes CDR1 SGHNT and CDR2 YYREEE (reference sequence).

The chain recombines TRBV28 with TRBJ1-4, with 7 bases aligning to TRBD1. This CDR3 has 17 amino acids. V lost 6 bases and J lost 3; bases outside the gene matches: 13. CDR1 MDHEN and CDR2 SYDVKM come from the germline V gene. DNA of the CDR3: TGTGCCAGCAGCTGGGCGGGACAGAGTCCATCTAATGAAAAACTGTTTTTT. As protein: CASSWAGQSPSNEKLFF.

The J gene is TRBJ2-5, the V gene TRBV7-9; TRBD2 agrees at 7 bases. The J call is doubtful: the DNA matches TRBJ2-7 better. This CDR3 contains 15 residues. The germline gives CDR1 SEHNR, CDR2 FQNEAQ (reference sequence). For the CDR3, the DNA is TGTGCCAGCAGCTTAGGGGAGGGGAGGGACCACGAGCAGTACTTC. This gives the protein CASSLGEGRDHEQYF.

This clone was picked up one time. The chain recombines TRBV7-9 with TRBJ2-3, with 11 bases aligning to TRBD2. Germline trimming cut 5 bases from V and 4 bases from J; bases unmatched to any gene: 11. The CDR3 runs to 17 residues. Germline lookup yields CDR1 SEHNR and CDR2 FQNEAQ (reference sequence). The CDR3 nucleotides are TGTGCCAGCAGCCCTCGAATTACTAGCGGGAGCGCAGATACGCAGTATTTT. Amino acid sequence: CASSPRITSGSADTQYF.

This clone was counted once. The chain has TRBV11-3 and TRBJ2-7; 9 bases map to TRBD1. The V gene end was trimmed by 5 bases and the J gene end by 7 bases; junction bases not matched to a gene: 6. The CDR3 has 13 residues. Germline V gene lookup returns CDR1 SGHNT and CDR2 YENEEA. The CDR3 DNA follows: TGTGCCAGCAGCCGACAGGGGGATGGGGAGCAGTACTTC. This encodes CASSRQGDGEQYF. The complete variable domain, with remaining parts taken from reference TRBV11-3 and TRBJ2-7, reads EAGVVQSPRYKIIEKKQPVAFWCNPISGHNTLYWYLQNLGQGPELLIRYENEEAVDDSQLPKDRFSAERLKGVDSTLKIQPAELGDSAVYLCASSRQGDGEQYFGPGTRLTVT.

V is TRBV5-4 and J is TRBJ2-1, with 9 bases identical to TRBD2. In germline, CDR1 is SGHNT, CDR2 YYREEE (reference sequence). The V and J ends lost 1 base and 10 bases, in that order; junction bases with no gene match: 12. The CDR3 has 16 residues. Here the CDR3 DNA reads TGTGCCAGCAGCTTGTGGCTAGCGGGACCTAAGGTCGAGCAGTTCTTC. As protein: CASSLWLAGPKVEQFF.

The J gene is TRBJ1-5, the V gene TRBV4-1, with D possibly being TRBD1 (5 bases). The CDR3 totals 13 residues. The V end lost 5 bases, the J end lost 4 bases, and 9 bases lay between the germline ends. The germline gives CDR1 MGHRA, CDR2 YSYEKL. DNA for the CDR3: TGCGCCAGCAGCGGCAGGGCAAATCAGCCCCAGCATTTT. Translating it yields CASSGRANQPQHF.

This sequence joins TRBV4-2 and TRBJ2-1; 7 nucleotides line up with TRBD1. V shed 4 bases and J 6 bases; nucleotides not matched to a gene: 6. This CDR3 is built from 14 residues. From germline, CDR1 is LGHNA and CDR2 YNFKEQ. DNA of the CDR3: TGTGCCAGCAGCCCACGACAGGGTTCCAATGAGCAGTTCTTC. This gives the protein CASSPRQGSNEQFF.

This clone turned up a few times. This chain uses TRBV6-5 with TRBJ1-2; possible D gene TRBD1, 5 bases. Deletions cut 5 bases from V and 9 bases from J, with 16 bases between. CDR1 and CDR2 from the germline V gene are MNHEY and SVGAGI. The CDR3 covers 13 residues. For the CDR3, the DNA is TGTGCCAGCAGTGAAAACCGGCAGGGAAGCTACACCTTC. This encodes CASSENRQGSYTF.

The V call is TRBV28, the J call TRBJ2-3; D is perhaps TRBD2 (7 bases). With 7 bases removed from V and 2 bases from J, the gap between germline ends came to 16 bases. The CDR3 extends over 15 amino acids. In germline, CDR1 is MDHEN, CDR2 SYDVKM. DNA for the CDR3: TGTGCCAGCAATAATGCGGGGGCCCTCACAGATACGCAGTATTTT. Protein sequence: CASNNAGALTDTQYF.

The chain links TRBV5-1 to TRBJ2-3, with 8 bases matching TRBD2. J was trimmed by 9 bases and V by 5 bases; bases with no gene match: 20. Germline V gives CDR1 SGHRS, CDR2 YFSETQ. The CDR3 runs to 17 residues. In DNA form, the CDR3 reads TGCGCCAGCAGTCTCGACGGTGGACTAGCACGGGGGAGCACGCAGTATTTT. Its translation is CASSLDGGLARGSTQYF.

This chain joins TRBV5-1 and TRBJ2-3; a weak D match, TRBD2 (7 bases). CDR1 and CDR2 (germline): SGHRS, YFSETQ. This CDR3 is built from 18 residues. V was cut by 0 bases and J by 0 bases, with 17 bases left in between. The CDR3 region has the DNA TGCGCCAGCAGCTTGGGACGGGGAGGGGGACCAAGCACAGATACGCAGTATTTT. Translated: CASSLGRGGGPSTDTQYF.

The chain links TRBV27 to TRBJ2-2; 12 bases align to TRBD2. With V trimmed by 6 bases and J by 4 bases, 0 bases remained unmatched. Germline CDR1 reads MNHEY; CDR2 reads SMNVEV (reference sequence). CDR3 length: 14 amino acids. This CDR3 is CASRLAGGTGELFF. CDR3 in DNA: TGTGCCAGCAGACTAGCGGGAGGCACCGGGGAGCTGTTTTTT.

The chain carries TRBV18 and TRBJ1-5; 10 bases align to TRBD1. The CDR3 is 17 amino acids. With 3 bases clipped from V and 4 bases from J, the junction kept 9 bases outside the gene matches. Germline loops: CDR1 KGHSH, CDR2 LQKENI. CDR3 DNA: TGTGCCAGCTCACCGCTTCCGGGACAGGGGAATAATCAGCCCCAGCATTTT. It specifies CASSPLPGQGNNQPQHF.

The chain employs TRBV6-1 and TRBJ2-7; the D gene is possibly TRBD2 (5 bases). The germline V gene encodes CDR1 MNHNS and CDR2 SASEGT. The V end lost 1 base, the J end lost 0 bases, and 10 bases lay between the germline ends. This CDR3 comprises 15 residues. The CDR3 nucleotides are TGTGCCAGCAGTGAAGAACCGGGGAGCTCCTACGAGCAGTACTTC. Its translation: CASSEEPGSSYEQYF.

This chain connects TRBV5-5 to TRBJ2-7; D remains unclear. The CDR3 is made up of 12 amino acids. Germline V gene data show CDR1 as SGHKS and CDR2 as YYEKEE (reference sequence). The V end lost 2 bases, the J end lost 2 bases, and 5 bases lay between the germline ends. DNA of the CDR3: TGTGCCAGCAGCTTACAGCCCTACGAGCAGTACTTC. Its protein is CASSLQPYEQYF.

This chain uses TRBV14 with TRBJ1-2, with TRBD1 matching over 9 bases. After removal of 3 bases from V and 7 bases from J, the junction contained 9 bases not matched to a gene. Germline CDR1 SGHDN, CDR2 FVKESK. The CDR3 loop spans 15 amino acids. CDR3 coding DNA: TGTGCCAGCAGCCATCCGGGACAGGGCTTCTTTGGCTACACCTTC. It translates to CASSHPGQGFFGYTF.

The chain is built from TRBV27 and TRBJ2-7; D possibly corresponds to TRBD1 (6 bases). Between the trimmed V and J ends, which lost 5 bases and 5 bases, there was a span of 19 bases. The CDR3 covers 15 residues. Germline values: CDR1 MNHEY, CDR2 SMNVEV (reference sequence). The CDR3 DNA reads as TGTGCCAGCAGTGTTACGGGACACCCTTTCGACGAGCAGTACTTC. This encodes CASSVTGHPFDEQYF.

The rearrangement joins TRBV11-2 to TRBJ2-7; 7 bases map to TRBD2. The CDR3 totals 14 residues. After removal of 6 bases from V and 2 bases from J, the junction contained 7 bases not matched to a gene. The germline CDR1 and CDR2 sequences are SGHAT and FQNNGV. In nucleotides, the CDR3 is TGTGCCAGCAGTTCGGGAGGTCCTACCTACGAGCAGTACTTC. Its translation: CASSSGGPTYEQYF.

V is TRBV6-5 and J is TRBJ2-7; D is possibly TRBD1 (6 bases). V was cut by 4 bases and J by 4 bases, with 17 bases left in between. Germline V gene lookup returns CDR1 MNHEY and CDR2 SVGAGI. The CDR3 loop spans 15 amino acids. CDR3 DNA sequence: TGTGCCAGCAGTTTGCGGTCAGGGGATATATACGAGCAGTACTTC. It specifies CASSLRSGDIYEQYF.

The genes are TRBV28 and TRBJ1-2, with D possibly TRBD1 on 6 matching bases. V dropped 3 bases and J dropped 8 bases, with 16 bases sitting between them. Germline-derived CDR1 and CDR2 are MDHEN and SYDVKM. This CDR3 contains 14 residues. CDR3 residues: CASSLPLAGAGYTF. As DNA, the CDR3 is TGTGCCAGCAGTTTGCCTCTTGCGGGGGCGGGCTACACCTTC.

This sequence joins TRBV28 and TRBJ1-3, with D tentatively TRBD1 (6 bases). CDR1 is MDHEN and CDR2 is SYDVKM in the germline V gene. The CDR3 covers 13 residues. V was clipped by 2 bases and J by 13 bases, with 15 bases between them. CDR3 protein: CASSLADRPQIYF. The CDR3 DNA sequence: TGTGCCAGCAGTTTAGCGGACAGACCTCAGATATATTTT.

The CDR3 DNA follows: TGTGCCAGTAGTGTTACCTGGGACAGCCGATCCACTGAAGCTTTCTTT. This codes for CASSVTWDSRSTEAFF. The V and J genes are TRBV19 and TRBJ1-1; 7 nucleotides align to TRBD1. Trimming took 5 bases from V and 4 from J; bases not matched to a gene: 13. Looked up from germline, CDR1 is LNHDA and CDR2 is SQIVND (reference sequence). CDR3 length equals 16 residues.

The chain links TRBV5-1 to TRBJ2-1; 7 nucleotides align to TRBD2. The germline CDR1 and CDR2 sequences are SGHRS and YFSETQ. This CDR3 is built from 16 residues. V lost 0 bases, J lost 5 bases, and 8 bases stayed unmatched. The CDR3, as DNA: TGCGCCAGCAGCTTGGCCGGCGGACTAGGCCACAATGAGCAGTTCTTC. Protein product: CASSLAGGLGHNEQFF.

This clone was detected a few times. The chain combines TRBV5-6 with TRBJ1-2; D perhaps matches TRBD1 (6 bases). There are 14 residues in the CDR3. Trimming removed 4 bases at V and 2 bases at J, with 12 bases between. CDR1 and CDR2 from the germline V gene are SGHDT and YYEEEE. The CDR3 region has the DNA TGTGCCAGCAGCCAGGGGCCCCTGAACTATGGCTACACCTTC. Translating it yields CASSQGPLNYGYTF.